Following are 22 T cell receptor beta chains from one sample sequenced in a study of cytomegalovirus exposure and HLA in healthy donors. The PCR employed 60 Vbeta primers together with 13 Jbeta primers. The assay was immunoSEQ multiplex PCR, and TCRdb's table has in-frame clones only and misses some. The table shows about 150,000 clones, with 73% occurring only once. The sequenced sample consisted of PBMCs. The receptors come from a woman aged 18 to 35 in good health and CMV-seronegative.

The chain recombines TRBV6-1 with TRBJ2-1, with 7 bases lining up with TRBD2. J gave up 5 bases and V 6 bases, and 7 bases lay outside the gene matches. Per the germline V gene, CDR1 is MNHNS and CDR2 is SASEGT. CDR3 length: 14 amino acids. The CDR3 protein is CASRPLTSNNEQFF. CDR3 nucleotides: TGTGCCAGCAGGCCCCTGACTAGCAACAATGAGCAGTTCTTC.

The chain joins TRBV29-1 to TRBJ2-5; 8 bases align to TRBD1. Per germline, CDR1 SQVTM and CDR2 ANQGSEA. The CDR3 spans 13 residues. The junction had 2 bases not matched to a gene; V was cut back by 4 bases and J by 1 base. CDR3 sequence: CSVVGTGQETQYF. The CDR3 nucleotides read TGCAGCGTTGTCGGGACAGGCCAAGAGACCCAGTACTTC.

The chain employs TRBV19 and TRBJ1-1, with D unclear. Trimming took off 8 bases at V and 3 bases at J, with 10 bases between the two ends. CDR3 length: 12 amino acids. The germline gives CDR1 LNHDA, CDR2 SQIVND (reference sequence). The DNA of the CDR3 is TGTGCCAGTGGTCATTCGGACACTGAAGCTTTCTTT. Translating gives CASGHSDTEAFF.

CDR3 protein: CASSSGTGYTEAFF. Written as DNA, the CDR3 is TGCGCCAGCAGCTCCGGGACAGGGTACACTGAAGCTTTCTTT. This chain uses TRBV5-1 with TRBJ1-1; 9 nucleotides align to TRBD1. Germline assignment: CDR1 SGHRS and CDR2 YFSETQ. The CDR3 sequence is 14 residues long. V shed 3 bases and J 3 bases; nucleotides not matched to a gene: 3. Looking up the rest from reference TRBV5-1 and TRBJ1-1 gives the full variable domain: KAGVTQTPRYLIKTRGQQVTLSCSPISGHRSVSWYQQTPGQGLQFLFEYFSETQRNKGNFPGRFSGRQFSNSRSEMNVSTLELGDSALYLCASSSGTGYTEAFFGQGTRLTVV.

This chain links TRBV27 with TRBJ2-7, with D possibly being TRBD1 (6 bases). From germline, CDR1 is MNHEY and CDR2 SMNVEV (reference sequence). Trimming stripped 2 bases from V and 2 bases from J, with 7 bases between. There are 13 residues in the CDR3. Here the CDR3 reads CASSLNRAYEQYF. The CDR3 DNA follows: TGTGCCAGCAGTTTAAACAGGGCCTACGAGCAGTACTTC.

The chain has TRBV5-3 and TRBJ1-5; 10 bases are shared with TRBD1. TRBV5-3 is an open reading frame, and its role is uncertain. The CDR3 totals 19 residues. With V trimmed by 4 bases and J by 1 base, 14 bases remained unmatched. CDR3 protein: CARSLFGDRGPLSNQPQHF. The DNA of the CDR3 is TGTGCCAGAAGCCTCTTCGGAGACAGGGGGCCGTTAAGCAATCAGCCCCAGCATTTT.

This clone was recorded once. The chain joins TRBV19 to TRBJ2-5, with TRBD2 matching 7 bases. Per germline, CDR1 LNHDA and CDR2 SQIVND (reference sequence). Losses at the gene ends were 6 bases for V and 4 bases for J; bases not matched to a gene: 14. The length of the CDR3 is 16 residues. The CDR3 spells CASSERGSTSGETQYF. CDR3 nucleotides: TGTGCCAGTAGCGAGCGGGGCTCTACAAGTGGAGAGACCCAGTACTTC.

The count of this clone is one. The CDR3 spells CASSHRAGGFNEQFF. CDR3 bases: TGCGCCAGCAGCCATAGGGCAGGAGGATTCAATGAGCAGTTCTTC. The chain couples TRBV23-1 to TRBJ2-1; tentatively, D is TRBD2 (5 bases). Being an ORF, TRBV23-1 has a function that is uncertain. The V and J ends lost 6 bases and 6 bases respectively, with 18 bases between them. The CDR3 covers 15 residues.

The CDR3 nucleotides are TGTGCCAGCAGTGAACCCAGGGGATCCTACGAGCAGTACTTC. It translates to CASSEPRGSYEQYF. The genes are TRBV6-1 and TRBJ2-5; D might be TRBD1 (6 bases). The better agreement between TRBJ2-7 and the DNA end casts doubt on the J call. The CDR3 loop spans 14 amino acids. Per germline, CDR1 MNHNS and CDR2 SASEGT.

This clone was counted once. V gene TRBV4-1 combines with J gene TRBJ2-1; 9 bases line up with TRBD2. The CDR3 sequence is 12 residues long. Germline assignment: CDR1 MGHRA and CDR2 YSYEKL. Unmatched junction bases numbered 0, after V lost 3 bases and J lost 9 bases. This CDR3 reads CASSHSGGEQFF. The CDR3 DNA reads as TGCGCCAGCAGCCATAGCGGGGGTGAGCAGTTCTTC.

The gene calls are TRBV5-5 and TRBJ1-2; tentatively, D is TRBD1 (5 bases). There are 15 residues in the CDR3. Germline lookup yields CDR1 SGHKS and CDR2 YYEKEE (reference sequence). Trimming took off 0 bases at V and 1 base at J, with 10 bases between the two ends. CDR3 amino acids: CASSLESGVNYGYTF. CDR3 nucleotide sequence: TGTGCCAGCAGCTTGGAATCGGGGGTTAACTATGGCTACACCTTC.

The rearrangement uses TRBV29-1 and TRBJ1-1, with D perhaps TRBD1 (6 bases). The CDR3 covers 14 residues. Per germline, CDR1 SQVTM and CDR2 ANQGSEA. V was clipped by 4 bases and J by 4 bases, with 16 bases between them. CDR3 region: CSVVRTGSPTEAFF. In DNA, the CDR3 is TGCAGCGTTGTGCGTACAGGGAGTCCCACTGAAGCTTTCTTT.

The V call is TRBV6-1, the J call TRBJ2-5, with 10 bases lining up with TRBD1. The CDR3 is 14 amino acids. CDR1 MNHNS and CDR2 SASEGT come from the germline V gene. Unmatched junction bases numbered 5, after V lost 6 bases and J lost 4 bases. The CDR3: CASSKTGGLETQYF. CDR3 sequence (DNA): TGTGCCAGCAGCAAGACAGGGGGCTTAGAGACCCAGTACTTC.

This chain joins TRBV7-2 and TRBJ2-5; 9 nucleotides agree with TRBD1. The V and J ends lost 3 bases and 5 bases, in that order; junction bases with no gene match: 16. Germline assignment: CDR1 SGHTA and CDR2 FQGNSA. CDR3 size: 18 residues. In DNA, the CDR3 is TGTGCCAGCAGCTTTCCCACGTTCCGGGACAGGGTGCGGGAGACCCAGTACTTC. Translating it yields CASSFPTFRDRVRETQYF.

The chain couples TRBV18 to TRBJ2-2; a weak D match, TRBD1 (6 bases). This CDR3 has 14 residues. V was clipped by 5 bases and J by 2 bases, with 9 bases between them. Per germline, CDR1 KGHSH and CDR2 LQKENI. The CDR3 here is CASSSTGNTGELFF. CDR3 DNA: TGTGCCAGCTCATCGACAGGAAACACCGGGGAGCTGTTTTTT.

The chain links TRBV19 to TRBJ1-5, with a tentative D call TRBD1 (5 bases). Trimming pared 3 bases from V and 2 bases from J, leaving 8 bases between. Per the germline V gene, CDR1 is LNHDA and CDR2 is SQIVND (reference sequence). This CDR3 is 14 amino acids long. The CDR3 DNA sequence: TGTGCCAGTAGTATCAGGGATGGCAATCAGCCCCAGCATTTT. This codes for CASSIRDGNQPQHF.

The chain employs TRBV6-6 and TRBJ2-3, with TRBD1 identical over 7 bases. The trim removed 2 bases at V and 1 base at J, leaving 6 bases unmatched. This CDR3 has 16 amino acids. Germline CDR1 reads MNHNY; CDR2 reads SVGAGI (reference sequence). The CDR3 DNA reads TGTGCCAGCAGTTACCACGGGGACAGTCGCACAGATACGCAGTATTTT. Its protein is CASSYHGDSRTDTQYF.

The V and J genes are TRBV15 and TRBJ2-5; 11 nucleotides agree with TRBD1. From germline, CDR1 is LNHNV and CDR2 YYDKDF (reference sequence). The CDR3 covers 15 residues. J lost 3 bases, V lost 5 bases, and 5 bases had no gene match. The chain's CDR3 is CATSGGDRGEETQYF. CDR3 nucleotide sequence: TGTGCCACCAGCGGAGGGGACAGGGGGGAAGAGACCCAGTACTTC. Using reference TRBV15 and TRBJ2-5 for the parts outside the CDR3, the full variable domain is DAMVIQNPRYQVTQFGKPVTLSCSQTLNHNVMYWYQQKSSQAPKLLFHYYDKDFNNEADTPDNFQSRRPNTSFCFLDIRSPGLGDTAMYLCATSGGDRGEETQYFGPGTRLLVL.

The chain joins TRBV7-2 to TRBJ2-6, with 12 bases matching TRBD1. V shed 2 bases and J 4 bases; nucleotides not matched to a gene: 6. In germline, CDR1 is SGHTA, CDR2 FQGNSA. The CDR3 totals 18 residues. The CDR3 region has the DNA TGTGCCAGCAGCTTATGGGGACAGGGGGCGCAGGGGGCCAACGTCCTGACTTTC. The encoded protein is CASSLWGQGAQGANVLTF.

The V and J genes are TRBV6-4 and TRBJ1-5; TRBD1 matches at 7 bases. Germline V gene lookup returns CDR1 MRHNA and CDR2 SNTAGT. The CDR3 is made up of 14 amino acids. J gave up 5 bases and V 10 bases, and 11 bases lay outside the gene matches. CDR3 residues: CANRQGMVDQPQHF. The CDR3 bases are TGTGCCAACAGACAGGGTATGGTGGATCAGCCCCAGCATTTT.

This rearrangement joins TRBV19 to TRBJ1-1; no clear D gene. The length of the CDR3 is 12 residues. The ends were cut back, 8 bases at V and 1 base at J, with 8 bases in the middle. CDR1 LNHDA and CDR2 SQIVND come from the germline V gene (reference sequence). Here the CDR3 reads CASGQPNTEAFF. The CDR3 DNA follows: TGTGCCAGTGGGCAGCCGAACACTGAAGCTTTCTTT.

CDR3 sequence: CASSPPSGANVLTF. The CDR3 DNA reads as TGTGCCAGCTCACCTCCTTCTGGGGCCAACGTCCTGACTTTC. The J gene is TRBJ2-6, the V gene TRBV18; D gene uncertain. Trimming stripped 3 bases from V and 1 base from J, with 4 bases between. The V gene's germline CDR1 is KGHSH and CDR2 LQKENI. There are 14 residues in the CDR3.